The rows below give T cell receptor beta chains drawn from one sample of a study of blood T cell repertoires in COVID-19. Measured with immunoSEQ multiplex PCR; TCRdb has only the in-frame clones, and not every one. Here the sample spans fewer than 300,000 clones, roughly four fifths being singletons. Material for sequencing was peripheral blood. These receptors all come from a woman aged 50 to 60 who had recovered from COVID-19. Each CDR3 is given with its conserved first and last residue. D genes are given only for firm matches. Rows may omit the clone size; those that give it use once, few, many or a size class.

cdr3_length,v_call,clone_size,d_call,j_call,cdr3_aa,cdr3_nt
12,TRBV6-5,NA,NA,TRBJ2-3,CASTQDTDTQYF,TGTGCCAGCACCCAGGACACAGATACGCAGTATTTT
13,TRBV12-3/TRBV12-4,NA,TRBD2,TRBJ2-1,CASRGLAGYEQFF,TGTGCCAGCAGAGGACTAGCGGGGTATGAGCAGTTCTTC
14,TRBV28,NA,TRBD1,TRBJ2-7,CASSDGTGVFRQYF,TGTGCCAGCAGTGACGGGACAGGCGTGTTCCGGCAGTACTTC
15,TRBV7-7,few,TRBD1,TRBJ2-7,CASSLGDRDSYEQYF,TGTGCCAGCAGCTTAGGGGACAGGGACTCCTACGAGCAGTACTTC
15,TRBV11-2,NA,TRBD1,TRBJ1-4,CASSFRGLGNEKLFF,TGTGCCAGCAGCTTCAGGGGGCTAGGGAATGAAAAACTGTTTTTT
16,TRBV7-2,once,NA,TRBJ1-4,CASSLRSRGSNEKLFF,TGTGCCAGCAGCTTAAGGAGTCGGGGATCTAATGAAAAACTGTTTTTT
14,TRBV7-2,NA,TRBD2,TRBJ2-7,CASSLAGGPYEQYF,TGTGCCAGCAGCCTAGCGGGGGGTCCCTACGAGCAGTACTTC
21,TRBV30,NA,NA,TRBJ2-7,CAWSVLYRGTMSPSDLYEQYF,TGTGCCTGGAGTGTACTGTACAGGGGTACGATGAGCCCTAGCGACCTCTACGAGCAGTACTTC
13,TRBV7-2,NA,TRBD1,TRBJ1-2,CASSLEVGGGYTF,TGTGCCAGCAGCTTAGAGGTAGGGGGCGGCTACACCTTC
14,TRBV24-1,NA,TRBD1,TRBJ1-2,CATSDADRGHGYTF,TGTGCCACCAGTGATGCTGACAGGGGGCATGGCTACACCTTC
14,TRBV5-1,NA,NA,TRBJ1-1,CASSNDGGNTEAFF,TGCGCCAGCAGCAACGACGGGGGGAACACTGAAGCTTTCTTT
16,TRBV3-1/TRBV3-2,NA,TRBD1,TRBJ1-2,CASSPQTGVTNYGYTF,TGTGCCAGCAGCCCCCAGACAGGGGTGACTAACTATGGCTACACCTTC
15,TRBV18,NA,NA,TRBJ1-3,CASSTGTNSGNTIYF,TGTGCCAGCTCAACCGGGACTAACTCTGGAAACACCATATATTTT
15,TRBV5-8,NA,NA,TRBJ2-4,CASSNRQLAKNIQYF,TGTGCCAGCAGCAACAGACAGTTAGCCAAAAACATTCAGTACTTC
18,TRBV9,NA,TRBD1,TRBJ1-6,CASSVSLTGGSYNSPLHF,TGTGCCAGCAGCGTTTCCCTCACAGGGGGATCCTATAATTCACCCCTCCACTTT
14,TRBV4-3,NA,TRBD2,TRBJ2-7,CASSQVLAGAEQYF,TGCGCCAGCAGCCAAGTACTAGCGGGAGCCGAGCAGTACTTC
13,TRBV6-2/TRBV6-3,NA,NA,TRBJ1-1,CASSRQAPGGAFF,TGTGCCAGCAGTAGACAGGCACCTGGGGGAGCTTTCTTT
15,TRBV5-1,NA,TRBD1,TRBJ2-7,CASSTRTGMGREQYF,TGCGCCAGCAGCACACGGACAGGGATGGGACGCGAGCAGTACTTC
15,TRBV27,once,TRBD1,TRBJ2-5,CASSPTGWGLETQYF,TGTGCCAGCAGTCCGACAGGGTGGGGGCTAGAGACCCAGTACTTC
16,TRBV28,NA,NA,TRBJ2-2,CASSFWAGSNTGELFF,TGTGCCAGCAGTTTCTGGGCGGGCTCGAACACCGGGGAGCTGTTTTTT
16,TRBV2,many,TRBD2,TRBJ2-3,CASSGPLSGREDTQYF,TGTGCCAGCAGTGGGCCCTTGAGCGGGAGGGAAGATACGCAGTATTTT
14,TRBV6-2/TRBV6-3,NA,NA,TRBJ2-3,CASSYWQGTDTQYF,TGTGCCAGCAGTTACTGGCAGGGCACAGATACGCAGTATTTT